The 24 T cell receptor beta chains listed next were all sequenced from one sample in a study of radiotherapy plus CTLA-4 blockade in lung cancer. Some clones are missing from TCRdb's copy, which holds only in-frame ones; the method was immunoSEQ multiplex PCR. The sample shows tens of thousands of clones, about two thirds of them seen only once. Specimen: peripheral blood, collected from a patient treated with radiotherapy plus ipilimumab. Receptor source: a human donor with non-small cell lung cancer that progressed on radiotherapy plus ipilimumab.

The rearrangement joins TRBV15 to TRBJ2-7, with D tentatively TRBD1 (6 bases). Deletions cut 1 base from V and 1 base from J, with 17 bases between. Germline CDR1 is LNHNV and CDR2 is YYDKDF (reference sequence). There are 17 residues in the CDR3. This chain's CDR3 is CATSRGGAAGDSYEQYF. CDR3 DNA: TGTGCCACCAGCAGAGGAGGGGCGGCAGGGGATTCCTACGAGCAGTACTTC.

The rearrangement uses TRBV5-1 and TRBJ2-1; the match to TRBD1 covers 11 bases. The J segment lost 3 bases and the V segment lost 3 bases, leaving 2 bases of the junction unmatched. The CDR3 runs to 15 residues. Germline V gives CDR1 SGHRS, CDR2 YFSETQ. CDR3 DNA sequence: TGCGCCAGCAGCTGGGGACAGGGGGACTACAATGAGCAGTTCTTC. Translating it yields CASSWGQGDYNEQFF.

The gene calls are TRBV28 and TRBJ1-2, with D possibly TRBD1 on 5 matching bases. V lost 5 bases and J lost 0, with 16 bases in between. This CDR3 comprises 16 residues. Germline assignment: CDR1 MDHEN and CDR2 SYDVKM. The CDR3 DNA is TGTGCCAGCAGTCCCGAGGGGAAGCGCGCTAACTATGGCTACACCTTC. It codes for CASSPEGKRANYGYTF.

The chain uses TRBV6-1 and TRBJ2-7, with 10 nucleotides matching TRBD1. Losses at the gene ends were 9 bases for V and 7 bases for J; bases not matched to a gene: 6. CDR3 length equals 12 residues. Germline CDR1 reads MNHNS; CDR2 reads SASEGT. For the CDR3, the DNA is TGTGCCAGACTCGGGACAGGGGAAGAGCAGTACTTC. Amino acids: CARLGTGEEQYF.

This clone has more than one count but fewer than ten. The rearrangement uses TRBV7-2 and TRBJ1-5; D perhaps matches TRBD1 (6 bases). This CDR3 has 13 residues. The V gene lost 6 bases and the J gene lost 7 bases, with 13 bases spanning the gap. The V gene's germline CDR1 is SGHTA and CDR2 FQGNSA. Written as DNA, the CDR3 is TGTGCCAGCAGATCAGGGGTAGGACAGCCCCAGCATTTT. Protein sequence: CASRSGVGQPQHF. The entire variable domain, with the rest obtained from reference TRBV7-2 and TRBJ1-5, is as follows: GAGVSQSPSNKVTEKGKDVELRCDPISGHTALYWYRQSLGQGLEFLIYFQGNSAPDKSGLPSDRFSAERTGGSVSTLTIQRTQQEDSAVYLCASRSGVGQPQHFGDGTRLSIL.

The chain is built from TRBV5-1 and TRBJ1-2; 8 nucleotides agree with TRBD1. The trim removed 6 bases at V and 6 bases at J, leaving 7 bases unmatched. The germline V gene has CDR1 SGHRS and CDR2 YFSETQ. The CDR3 consists of 13 residues. The CDR3 bases are TGCGCCAGCAACCCGGACAGGGACGATGGCTACACCTTC. It codes for CASNPDRDDGYTF.

This clone was recorded once. This rearrangement joins TRBV2 to TRBJ2-1; 12 nucleotides line up with TRBD2. The CDR3 covers 20 residues. CDR1 is SNHLY and CDR2 is FYNNEI in the germline V gene. Trimming at V came to 6 bases and at J to 8 bases, leaving 23 bases not matched to a gene. The CDR3 region is CASSRPTSGSIKTTIDEQFF. As DNA, the CDR3 is TGTGCCAGCAGCCGACCGACTAGCGGGAGTATTAAGACTACGATCGATGAGCAGTTCTTC.

The rearrangement joins TRBV5-5 to TRBJ1-6; D is undetermined. Germline V gives CDR1 SGHKS, CDR2 YYEKEE (reference sequence). Between the trimmed V and J ends, which lost 0 bases and 9 bases, there was a span of 13 bases. The CDR3 loop spans 15 amino acids. CDR3 nucleotide sequence: TGTGCCAGCAGCTTGGCCTTAACCTTGGGTTCACCCCTCCACTTT. Protein product: CASSLALTLGSPLHF.

This clone came up once. The chain links TRBV21-1 to TRBJ1-5. TRBV21-1 is a known pseudogene. The CDR3 consists of 16 residues. CDR3 DNA: TGTGCCAGCAGCAAAGGGACCCGGGCCGGGGGACAGCCCCAGCATTTT. Protein product: CASSKGTRAGGQPQHF.

V and J are TRBV28 and TRBJ1-2; 8 positions match TRBD1. This CDR3 has 14 residues. The V and J ends lost 5 bases and 4 bases, in that order; junction bases with no gene match: 6. Germline-derived CDR1 and CDR2 are MDHEN and SYDVKM. The CDR3: CASSLRGLVYGYTF. CDR3 coding DNA: TGTGCCAGCAGTCTCAGGGGGCTTGTCTATGGCTACACCTTC.

Only a few counts were recorded for this clone. The rearrangement uses TRBV15 and TRBJ1-5; the D is unclear. The V end was cut by 1 base, the J end by 0 bases, with 7 bases between. This CDR3 comprises 15 residues. The germline CDR1 and CDR2 sequences are LNHNV and YYDKDF (reference sequence). The CDR3 coding sequence is TGTGCCACCAGCAGAGGAGGGTATAGCAATCAGCCCCAGCATTTT. Translating it yields CATSRGGYSNQPQHF.

The J gene is TRBJ2-2, the V gene TRBV11-3; D is unclear. CDR3 length equals 13 residues. The V gene lost 6 bases and the J gene lost 7 bases, with 12 bases spanning the gap. Germline assignment: CDR1 SGHNT and CDR2 YENEEA. The CDR3 nucleotides are TGTGCCAGCAGTTCGATCTCGGGCGGGGAGCTGTTTTTT. This codes for CASSSISGGELFF.

The V and J genes are TRBV27 and TRBJ2-7; D gene unclear. V lost 2 bases to trimming and J lost 6 bases, with 11 bases between them. The CDR3 is 13 residues long. CDR1 and CDR2 (germline): MNHEY, SMNVEV (reference sequence). DNA of the CDR3: TGTGCCAGCAGTTTAGCGCCTTTGGTCGAGCAGTACTTC. This codes for CASSLAPLVEQYF.

The gene calls are TRBV6-6 and TRBJ2-3; 13 bases are a match to TRBD2. The CDR3 is 16 amino acids. Germline V gene lookup returns CDR1 MNHNY and CDR2 SVGAGI (reference sequence). V lost 2 bases and J lost 2; bases outside the gene matches: 1. CDR3 DNA: TGTGCCAGCAGTTACACTAGCGGGGGGGCCACAGATACGCAGTATTTT. Residues: CASSYTSGGATDTQYF.

CDR3 loop: CASSLGTSGSSYEQYF. For the CDR3, the DNA is TGTGCCAGCAGCTTGGGGACTAGCGGGTCCTCCTACGAGCAGTACTTC. This chain connects TRBV7-9 to TRBJ2-7, with TRBD2 matching 12 bases. This CDR3 comprises 16 residues. The J segment lost 0 bases and the V segment lost 3 bases, leaving 3 bases of the junction unmatched. Germline V lookup: CDR1 SEHNR, CDR2 FQNEAQ (reference sequence).

In this sample, this clone turned up a few times. The chain uses TRBV18 and TRBJ1-4; the match to TRBD1 covers 7 bases. CDR3 length: 14 amino acids. Unmatched junction bases numbered 8, after V lost 5 bases and J lost 8 bases. Germline CDR1 reads KGHSH; CDR2 reads LQKENI. For the CDR3, the DNA is TGTGCCAGCTCATCCCGACAGGGCAACGAAAAACTGTTTTTT. Amino acid sequence: CASSSRQGNEKLFF. Looking up the rest from reference TRBV18 and TRBJ1-4 gives the full variable domain: NAGVMQNPRHLVRRRGQEARLRCSPMKGHSHVYWYRQLPEEGLKFMVYLQKENIIDESGMPKERFSAEFPKEGPSILRIQQVVRGDSAAYFCASSSRQGNEKLFFGSGTQLSVL.

The CDR3 DNA is TGTGCCAGCAGTCAACCCTATAGGGACAGCTATGGCTACACCTTC. Translating gives CASSQPYRDSYGYTF. The V gene is TRBV28, the J gene TRBJ1-2; 7 bases fit TRBD1. V lost 5 bases, J lost 4 bases, and 10 bases stayed unmatched. Germline V gene sequence: CDR1 MDHEN, CDR2 SYDVKM. This CDR3 is 15 amino acids long.

This clone was counted between two and nine times. V usage is TRBV11-2 and J usage is TRBJ1-4; TRBD1 matches 7 bases. This CDR3 has 15 residues. After removal of 5 bases from V and 7 bases from J, the junction contained 10 bases not matched to a gene. Per germline, CDR1 SGHAT and CDR2 FQNNGV. The CDR3 DNA reads as TGTGCCAGCAGCACCGACAGGGCCGGAGGTGAAAAACTGTTTTTT. Protein product: CASSTDRAGGEKLFF.

This clone was seen once. The rearrangement links TRBV2 to TRBJ1-4; weak D call: TRBD1 (6 bases). This CDR3 spans 14 amino acids. V was cut by 6 bases and J by 4 bases, with 12 bases left in between. Germline CDR1 reads SNHLY; CDR2 reads FYNNEI. The CDR3 loop is CASREDSYNEKLFF. CDR3 coding DNA: TGTGCCAGCAGAGAGGACAGTTATAATGAAAAACTGTTTTTT.

The sample holds one count of this clone. V and J are TRBV5-4 and TRBJ1-5; a possible D gene is TRBD1 (5 bases). The CDR3 runs 16 residues. V was shortened by 3 bases and J by 5 bases, with 18 bases between the two germline ends. Germline V gene lookup returns CDR1 SGHNT and CDR2 YYREEE (reference sequence). In DNA form, the CDR3 reads TGTGCCAGCAGCTCGGGACGTTGGAGCGGAGATCAGCCCCAGCATTTT. It encodes CASSSGRWSGDQPQHF.

This chain links TRBV6-5 with TRBJ2-6; D may be TRBD2 (5 bases). The CDR3 consists of 15 residues. The germline V gene encodes CDR1 MNHEY and CDR2 SVGAGI. V dropped 2 bases and J dropped 1 base, with 6 bases sitting between them. The DNA of the CDR3 is TGTGCCAGCAGTTACCGGGGATCTGGGGCCAACGTCCTGACTTTC. This gives the protein CASSYRGSGANVLTF.

The V gene is TRBV27, the J gene TRBJ2-5; 10 nucleotides agree with TRBD1. The germline gives CDR1 MNHEY, CDR2 SMNVEV (reference sequence). V was clipped by 7 bases and J by 5 bases; unmatched bases: 10. The CDR3 has 15 amino acids. CDR3 loop: CASNPGQGYLETQYF. CDR3 DNA: TGTGCCAGCAATCCGGGACAGGGGTATCTGGAGACCCAGTACTTC.

The chain employs TRBV27 and TRBJ2-3, with D possibly being TRBD2 (5 bases). In germline, CDR1 is MNHEY, CDR2 SMNVEV (reference sequence). V was pared by 4 bases and J by 4 bases, with 15 bases between. The CDR3 has 15 amino acids. The CDR3 DNA follows: TGTGCCAGCAGTTCCGGGATGCCGGGCGCAGATACGCAGTATTTT. It translates to CASSSGMPGADTQYF.

The J gene is TRBJ1-4, the V gene TRBV7-9; 8 positions match TRBD1. Trimming at V came to 10 bases and at J to 7 bases, leaving 8 bases not matched to a gene. CDR1 and CDR2 (germline): SEHNR, FQNEAQ (reference sequence). This CDR3 spans 13 amino acids. The CDR3: CATGGTGPEKLFF. CDR3 DNA: TGTGCCACCGGAGGGACAGGACCTGAAAAACTGTTTTTT.